Following are 23 T cell receptor beta chains from one sample sequenced in a study of T cell changes during pregnancy in multiple sclerosis. Produced via immunoSEQ multiplex PCR; TCRdb's table is partial and in-frame only. The table includes approximately 37,000 clones, about 89% detected once. This sample comprised CD4+ T cells from peripheral blood mononuclear cells, obtained in the third trimester of pregnancy. These receptors all come from a female donor in good health, enrolled as a control in a pregnancy study.

This clone was picked up a small number of times. The V and J genes are TRBV6-1 and TRBJ2-2, with TRBD1 matching 8 bases. The germline V gene has CDR1 MNHNS and CDR2 SASEGT. The CDR3 is 13 residues long. The V segment lost 8 bases and the J segment 2 bases; nucleotides outside the gene matches: 1. In nucleotides, the CDR3 is TGTGCCAGCCAGGGGGCCAACACCGGGGAGCTGTTTTTT. It translates to CASQGANTGELFF.

For this clone: At one end the junction does not follow the germline gene, possibly because of a read error. The chain combines TRBV28 with TRBJ2-5; 10 bases are shared with TRBD1. From germline, CDR1 is MDHEN and CDR2 SYDVKM. This CDR3 spans 11 amino acids. In DNA, the CDR3 is TGTGCCAGCAGCGCAGCCGGGACAGGGGACTTC. It is translated as CASSAAGTGDF. Variable domain in full (rest from reference TRBV28 and TRBJ2-5): DVKVTQSSRYLVKRTGEKVFLECVQDMDHENMFWYRQDPGLGLRLIYFSYDVKMKEKGDIPEGYSVSREKKERFSLILESASTNQTSMYLCASSAAGTGDFGPGTRLLVL.

This clone showed up just once. V usage is TRBV6-1 and J usage is TRBJ2-2; D may be TRBD2 (6 bases). Trimming cost V 7 bases and J 1 base, with 13 bases left between them. This CDR3 region has 15 residues. Looked up from germline, CDR1 is MNHNS and CDR2 is SASEGT. CDR3 in amino acids: CASTGLSLNTGELFF. CDR3 bases: TGTGCCAGCACAGGACTAAGTCTGAACACCGGGGAGCTGTTTTTT.

V and J are TRBV6-5 and TRBJ2-3; 10 bases align to TRBD2. The V gene end was trimmed by 4 bases and the J gene end by 3 bases; junction bases not matched to a gene: 4. Germline assignment: CDR1 MNHEY and CDR2 SVGAGI. The CDR3 sequence is 15 residues long. The CDR3 nucleotides are TGTGCCAGCAGTTCGAGGACTAGCGGTACAGATACGCAGTATTTT. Translation gives CASSSRTSGTDTQYF.

The chain has TRBV18 and TRBJ2-7; 11 nucleotides match TRBD2. The germline gives CDR1 KGHSH, CDR2 LQKENI. The CDR3 contains 15 residues. The J segment lost 5 bases and the V segment lost 2 bases, leaving 5 bases of the junction unmatched. CDR3 in amino acids: CASSPAASGGNEQYF. The CDR3 DNA follows: TGTGCCAGCTCACCAGCCGCTAGCGGGGGGAACGAGCAGTACTTC.

V gene TRBV7-2 combines with J gene TRBJ2-1; 12 nucleotides match TRBD2. CDR3 length: 17 residues. J gave up 5 bases and V 3 bases, and 8 bases lay outside the gene matches. Germline V gives CDR1 SGHTA, CDR2 FQGNSA. CDR3 DNA sequence: TGTGCCAGCAGCTTTTACGCACTAGCGGGAGGACACAATGAGCAGTTCTTC. Its translation is CASSFYALAGGHNEQFF.

This chain uses TRBV28 with TRBJ2-2; 8 bases agree with TRBD2. The CDR3 is made up of 15 amino acids. Germline CDR1 is MDHEN and CDR2 is SYDVKM. J was trimmed by 1 base and V by 5 bases; bases with no gene match: 3. CDR3 loop: CASSSGSWNTGELFF. CDR3 nucleotides: TGTGCCAGCAGTAGCGGGAGTTGGAACACCGGGGAGCTGTTTTTT.

The chain has TRBV7-6 and TRBJ2-5; TRBD1 is a possible D gene (6 bases). Germline-derived CDR1 and CDR2 are SGHVS and FNYEAQ. Trimming took 5 bases from V and 3 from J, leaving 7 bases between them. CDR3 length: 12 residues. CDR3 nucleotide sequence: TGTGCCAGCAGCCACAGGGAAGAGACCCAGTACTTC. It codes for CASSHREETQYF. Combining the CDR3 with reference TRBV7-6 and TRBJ2-5 gives the whole variable domain GAGVSQSPRYKVTKRGQDVALRCDPISGHVSLYWYRQALGQGPEFLTYFNYEAQQDKSGLPNDRFSAERPEGSISTLTIQRTEQRDSAMYRCASSHREETQYFGPGTRLLVL.

The chain is built from TRBV18 and TRBJ1-3; 11 bases map to TRBD1. The V gene's germline CDR1 is KGHSH and CDR2 LQKENI. The CDR3 contains 17 residues. The J segment lost 0 bases and the V segment lost 3 bases, leaving 4 bases of the junction unmatched. The CDR3 region is CASSPPGTGGSGNTIYF. The CDR3 bases are TGTGCCAGCTCACCCCCCGGGACAGGGGGCTCTGGAAACACCATATATTTT.

The chain combines TRBV7-2 with TRBJ2-7, with D possibly being TRBD1 (6 bases). The CDR3 contains 15 residues. The germline gives CDR1 SGHTA, CDR2 FQGNSA. Trimming cost V 4 bases and J 6 bases, with 19 bases left between them. DNA for the CDR3: TGTGCCAGCAGCTCCACCGCAGCGCAGGGGTCCGAGCAGTACTTC. Translating it yields CASSSTAAQGSEQYF.

The gene calls are TRBV9 and TRBJ2-2; D call uncertain. The germline V gene has CDR1 SGDLS and CDR2 YYNGEE. V shed 2 bases and J shed 1 base, with 9 bases lying between them. CDR3 length: 15 residues. CDR3 bases: TGTGCCAGCAGCGTGTGGGCTGTGAACACCGGGGAGCTGTTTTTT. Encoded protein: CASSVWAVNTGELFF.

The chain combines TRBV14 with TRBJ1-5; D uncertain. The germline CDR1 and CDR2 sequences are SGHDN and FVKESK. With 1 base removed from V and 7 bases from J, the gap between germline ends came to 11 bases. This CDR3 has 14 residues. CDR3 in amino acids: CASSQASARQPQHF. The CDR3 DNA reads TGTGCCAGCAGCCAAGCGTCGGCGCGGCAGCCCCAGCATTTT.

The V and J genes are TRBV6-1 and TRBJ1-2; D is perhaps TRBD1 (5 bases). The V gene's germline CDR1 is MNHNS and CDR2 SASEGT. The V end lost 4 bases, the J end lost 3 bases, and 9 bases lay between the germline ends. This CDR3 spans 13 amino acids. The CDR3 nucleotides are TGTGCCAGCAGTGTGTCCAGGGACTATGGCTACACCTTC. It yields the protein CASSVSRDYGYTF.

V and J are TRBV4-1 and TRBJ2-1; the match to TRBD2 covers 16 bases. The CDR3 consists of 20 residues. CDR1 and CDR2 (germline): MGHRA, YSYEKL. The junction had 21 bases not matched to a gene; V was cut back by 8 bases and J by 8 bases. This CDR3 reads CASVAMGLAGGPGGWHEQFF. In DNA form, the CDR3 reads TGCGCCAGCGTCGCCATGGGACTAGCGGGAGGGCCAGGAGGTTGGCATGAGCAGTTCTTC.

The rearrangement uses TRBV2 and TRBJ1-2, with D perhaps TRBD1 (5 bases). The CDR3 has 13 amino acids. CDR1 SNHLY and CDR2 FYNNEI come from the germline V gene. With 8 bases removed from V and 7 bases from J, the gap between germline ends came to 17 bases. CDR3 loop: CASGRADGGGYTF. The CDR3 DNA follows: TGTGCCAGCGGACGGGCAGACGGGGGTGGCTACACCTTC.

On this clone itself: The junction and the germline gene differ at one end; a read error may be behind it. The CDR3 here is CATSRDFGSGEIHF. In DNA form, the CDR3 reads TGTGCCACCAGCAGAGATTTTGGGTCAGGCGAAATTCACTTC. This chain connects TRBV15 to TRBJ1-2; no definite D call. This CDR3 has 14 amino acids. Germline V gives CDR1 LNHNV, CDR2 YYDKDF (reference sequence). Full variable domain (remainder filled in from reference TRBV15 and TRBJ1-2): DAMVIQNPRYQVTQFGKPVTLSCSQTLNHNVMYWYQQKSSQAPKLLFHYYDKDFNNEADTPDNFQSRRPNTSFCFLDIRSPGLGDTAMYLCATSRDFGSGEIHFGSGTRLTVV.

The chain recombines TRBV5-1 with TRBJ2-7; 7 bases are shared with TRBD2. Germline values: CDR1 SGHRS, CDR2 YFSETQ. J gave up 6 bases and V 4 bases, and 10 bases lay outside the gene matches. The CDR3 consists of 14 residues. The CDR3 region is CASSPAGPIFEQYF. The CDR3 region has the DNA TGCGCCAGCAGCCCAGCGGGGCCCATTTTCGAGCAGTACTTC.

This rearrangement joins TRBV19 to TRBJ2-2, with D perhaps TRBD2 (6 bases). This CDR3 is 14 amino acids long. Between the trimmed V and J ends, which lost 7 bases and 1 base, there was a span of 10 bases. CDR1 is LNHDA and CDR2 is SQIVND in the germline V gene (reference sequence). In DNA, the CDR3 is TGTGCCAGTAATTCGCGGGGGAACACCGGGGAGCTGTTTTTT. This translates into CASNSRGNTGELFF.

The rearrangement links TRBV5-6 to TRBJ2-7, with D hard to call. CDR1 SGHDT and CDR2 YYEEEE come from the germline V gene. The CDR3 has 13 amino acids. The V end was cut by 3 bases, the J end by 2 bases, with 9 bases between. CDR3 bases: TGTGCCAGCAGCTCCCTCGGTGCCTACGAGCAGTACTTC. It specifies CASSSLGAYEQYF.

This clone appeared a few times. V gene TRBV6-5 combines with J gene TRBJ2-1; 8 bases fit TRBD1. The CDR3 extends over 15 amino acids. After removal of 3 bases from V and 11 bases from J, the junction contained 12 bases not matched to a gene. Per the germline V gene, CDR1 is MNHEY and CDR2 is SVGAGI. CDR3 DNA: TGTGCCAGCAGTTATACCCAGGGGGCGCGATTTAAGCAGTTCTTC. It codes for CASSYTQGARFKQFF.

V usage is TRBV6-1 and J usage is TRBJ2-5; 7 bases align to TRBD2. The J segment lost 7 bases and the V segment lost 3 bases, leaving 5 bases of the junction unmatched. Germline lookup yields CDR1 MNHNS and CDR2 SASEGT. The CDR3 has 13 residues. The CDR3 loop is CASSDNWGGTQYF. In DNA, the CDR3 is TGTGCCAGCAGTGATAACTGGGGGGGGACCCAGTACTTC.

As concerns this clone: An end of the junction differs from the germline gene, which may be a read error. The chain combines TRBV2 with TRBJ2-2, with 8 bases fitting TRBD2. Germline V gene data show CDR1 as SNHLY and CDR2 as FYNNEI. The CDR3 is made up of 15 amino acids. CDR3 loop: CASSKAGAWIGELFF. DNA for the CDR3: TGTGCCAGCAGTAAAGCGGGAGCTTGGATCGGGGAGCTGTTTTTT.

The V call is TRBV6-6, the J call TRBJ1-1, with a weak D call TRBD1 (5 bases). This CDR3 is built from 15 residues. Germline lookup yields CDR1 MNHNY and CDR2 SVGAGI (reference sequence). Trimming left V 1 base short and J 2 bases short, with 11 bases between. The CDR3 coding sequence is TGTGCCAGCAGTTACTTTAAGGGGTTCAACACTGAAGCTTTCTTT. Residues: CASSYFKGFNTEAFF.